This TCR beta chain is drawn from a study of blood T cell repertoires in COVID-19. Whole-study context: COVID-19 samples collected from the United States, Italy and Spain covered acute and convalescent phases. The cDNA or gDNA used as material had been derived from T cells, B-cell-depleted T cells, or PBMCs.

Data came from immunoSEQ multiplex PCR; TCRdb stores just in-frame clones and leaves some out. This sample has 23,000 or so clones; about 82% occur once, and the top ten carry about 30%. CDR3 length equals 13 residues. Germline V gives CDR1 KGHSH, CDR2 LQKENI. The V gene lost 3 bases and the J gene lost 4 bases, with 6 bases spanning the gap. This rearrangement joins TRBV18 to TRBJ2-2; unclear D gene. This TCR came from a human donor with active COVID-19. The donor label of this sample is uncertain. The sample consisted of peripheral blood. CDR3 protein: CASSPRPTGELFF. Written as DNA, the CDR3 is TGTGCCAGCTCACCGCGCCCCACCGGGGAGCTGTTTTTT.